One sample yielded the 31 T cell receptor beta chains listed below, sequenced in a study of cytomegalovirus exposure and HLA in healthy donors. The PCR employed 60 Vbeta primers together with 13 Jbeta primers. Clones were read by immunoSEQ multiplex PCR, and TCRdb kept only the in-frame ones, dropping some. Found here are approximately 150,000 clones, around 75% of them singletons; the top ten hold around 2.4%. The sample was PBMCs. The source of these receptors is a female donor in good health and CMV-seronegative.

A few counts support this clone. This chain uses TRBV7-9 with TRBJ1-1, with 9 bases matching TRBD1. This CDR3 comprises 13 residues. Germline V gene lookup returns CDR1 SEHNR and CDR2 FQNEAQ (reference sequence). V was pared by 4 bases and J by 7 bases, with 4 bases of the junction left unmatched. The DNA for the CDR3 is TGTGCCAGCAGCTCACAGGGGGCCGGTGAAGCTTTCTTT. Translation gives CASSSQGAGEAFF.

This chain connects TRBV28 to TRBJ2-7, with D possibly matching TRBD1 (6 bases). V was cut by 8 bases and J by 2 bases, with 16 bases left in between. Germline CDR1 is MDHEN and CDR2 is SYDVKM. The CDR3 runs to 14 residues. The CDR3 here is CASLAGTRTYEQYF. CDR3 DNA sequence: TGTGCCAGCCTAGCAGGGACAAGAACCTACGAGCAGTACTTC.

Notes on this clone: Other DNA sequences of this sample code for an identical CDR3. The chain couples TRBV7-2 to TRBJ1-6, with D possibly TRBD1 on 6 matching bases. CDR3 length: 15 amino acids. Germline CDR1 reads SGHTA; CDR2 reads FQGNSA. V was trimmed by 0 bases and J by 8 bases, leaving 11 bases between them. CDR3 sequence: CASSLAYRVDSPLHF. In nucleotides, the CDR3 is TGTGCCAGCAGCTTAGCTTACAGGGTTGATTCACCCCTCCACTTT.

The chain couples TRBV4-1 to TRBJ2-1; 13 nucleotides align to TRBD2. Germline V lookup: CDR1 MGHRA, CDR2 YSYEKL. With V trimmed by 5 bases and J by 12 bases, 10 bases remained unmatched. This CDR3 has 15 residues. The CDR3 spells CASSEVGTSGIRQFF. The CDR3 DNA follows: TGCGCCAGCAGCGAAGTGGGGACTAGCGGGATACGGCAGTTCTTC.

The chain links TRBV9 to TRBJ1-5, with 7 positions matching TRBD1. CDR1 SGDLS and CDR2 YYNGEE come from the germline V gene. This CDR3 has 19 residues. After removal of 3 bases from V and 0 bases from J, the junction contained 15 bases not matched to a gene. CDR3 DNA sequence: TGTGCCAGCAGCGGACCCGGGACAGTAGACATTTATAGCAATCAGCCCCAGCATTTT. This sequence encodes CASSGPGTVDIYSNQPQHF.

The genes are TRBV18 and TRBJ1-6; 9 bases match TRBD1. The CDR3 loop spans 14 amino acids. CDR1 KGHSH and CDR2 LQKENI come from the germline V gene. The J segment lost 8 bases and the V segment lost 5 bases, leaving 4 bases of the junction unmatched. The CDR3 loop reads CASSGRTGDSPLHF. CDR3 sequence (DNA): TGTGCCAGCTCAGGACGGACAGGGGATTCACCCCTCCACTTT. The full variable domain, with the rest looked up from reference TRBV18 and TRBJ1-6, is NAGVMQNPRHLVRRRGQEARLRCSPMKGHSHVYWYRQLPEEGLKFMVYLQKENIIDESGMPKERFSAEFPKEGPSILRIQQVVRGDSAAYFCASSGRTGDSPLHFGNGTRLTVT.

The gene calls are TRBV2 and TRBJ1-1; D is unclear. The length of the CDR3 is 14 residues. The germline V gene has CDR1 SNHLY and CDR2 FYNNEI. V shed 3 bases and J shed 0 bases, with 8 bases lying between them. Written as DNA, the CDR3 is TGTGCCAGCAGTGACCGCCAGATGAACACTGAAGCTTTCTTT. Its protein product is CASSDRQMNTEAFF.

This clone was counted between two and nine times. V and J are TRBV7-8 and TRBJ2-7, with a tentative D call TRBD1 (6 bases). Trimming shortened V by 7 bases and J by 1 base, and 11 bases separated the two germline ends. CDR3 length equals 13 residues. The germline gives CDR1 SGHVS, CDR2 FQNEAQ. CDR3 DNA: TGTGCCAGCACCGGACAGTTGTCCTACGAGCAGTACTTC. This sequence encodes CASTGQLSYEQYF.

The CDR3 nucleotides are TGTGCCAGCAGCCCCGGGAGGGCGAACTACGAGCAGTACTTC. It specifies CASSPGRANYEQYF. The V gene is TRBV9, the J gene TRBJ2-7; 8 bases are a match to TRBD2. This CDR3 contains 14 residues. Germline V gives CDR1 SGDLS, CDR2 YYNGEE. The J segment lost 3 bases and the V segment lost 4 bases, leaving 6 bases of the junction unmatched.

The chain couples TRBV7-9 to TRBJ1-1; 8 positions match TRBD1. Germline V gene data show CDR1 as SEHNR and CDR2 as FQNEAQ (reference sequence). Trimming took 5 bases from V and 6 from J; bases not matched to a gene: 11. The CDR3 runs to 15 residues. The CDR3 DNA follows: TGTGCCAGCAGCCCCCCAGGGGGCGCGAGTTCTGAAGCTTTCTTT. It codes for CASSPPGGASSEAFF.

This clone appeared a few times. The chain carries TRBV27 and TRBJ2-5; D is perhaps TRBD2 (5 bases). The CDR3 runs 17 residues. Per germline, CDR1 MNHEY and CDR2 SMNVEV (reference sequence). V was pared by 5 bases and J by 0 bases, with 19 bases between. CDR3 loop: CASSPFGVAGNQETQYF. CDR3 coding DNA: TGTGCCAGCAGTCCATTCGGGGTAGCTGGCAACCAAGAGACCCAGTACTTC.

There are a few counts of this clone. The J gene is TRBJ2-2, the V gene TRBV14; D is perhaps TRBD2 (5 bases). The CDR3 loop spans 16 amino acids. Germline CDR1 reads SGHDN; CDR2 reads FVKESK. V lost 4 bases to trimming and J lost 5 bases, with 17 bases between them. The CDR3: CASSPDSARRTGELFF. The CDR3, as DNA: TGTGCCAGCAGCCCGGACTCGGCGAGAAGGACCGGGGAGCTGTTTTTT. Supplemented by reference TRBV14 and TRBJ2-2, the full variable domain reads EAGVTQFPSHSVIEKGQTVTLRCDPISGHDNLYWYRRVMGKEIKFLLHFVKESKQDESGMPNNRFLAERTGGTYSTLKVQPAELEDSGVYFCASSPDSARRTGELFFGEGSRLTVL.

There are a few counts of this clone. The J gene is TRBJ2-3, the V gene TRBV5-4; 7 bases map to TRBD2. Germline CDR1 and CDR2: SGHNT and YYREEE (reference sequence). V shed 3 bases, J shed 6 bases, and the junction held 4 bases outside the gene matches. The CDR3 loop spans 13 amino acids. The CDR3 coding sequence is TGTGCCAGCAGCTGGGAGCGGGGTGATACGCAGTATTTT. Translated, it gives CASSWERGDTQYF.

The rearrangement links TRBV9 to TRBJ2-7; 8 bases are a match to TRBD1. The V gene's germline CDR1 is SGDLS and CDR2 YYNGEE. There are 12 residues in the CDR3. V was pared by 4 bases and J by 7 bases, with 4 bases of the junction left unmatched. CDR3 amino acids: CASSTTGGEQYF. The CDR3 nucleotides are TGTGCCAGCAGCACAACAGGGGGGGAGCAGTACTTC.

The gene calls are TRBV5-1 and TRBJ2-3, with 7 bases identical to TRBD2. V dropped 4 bases and J dropped 2; count of bases not matched to a gene: 7. The CDR3 length is 15 residues. Looked up from germline, CDR1 is SGHRS and CDR2 is YFSETQ. The CDR3 sequence: CASSAAGRDTDTQYF. In DNA form, the CDR3 reads TGCGCCAGCAGCGCCGCTGGGAGGGACACAGATACGCAGTATTTT. The whole variable domain, remainder taken from reference TRBV5-1 and TRBJ2-3, is KAGVTQTPRYLIKTRGQQVTLSCSPISGHRSVSWYQQTPGQGLQFLFEYFSETQRNKGNFPGRFSGRQFSNSRSEMNVSTLELGDSALYLCASSAAGRDTDTQYFGPGTRLTVL.

The chain employs TRBV4-3 and TRBJ2-3; D possibly corresponds to TRBD2 (6 bases). Germline values: CDR1 LGHNA, CDR2 YSLEER. The CDR3 sequence is 17 residues long. Trimming left V 0 bases short and J 0 bases short, with 13 bases between. The CDR3 spells CASSQDPNSGSTDTQYF. CDR3 in DNA: TGCGCCAGCAGCCAAGACCCCAATAGCGGAAGCACAGATACGCAGTATTTT.

The chain links TRBV6-1 to TRBJ2-2; 7 bases fit TRBD1. The V gene end was trimmed by 6 bases and the J gene end by 4 bases; junction bases not matched to a gene: 5. Germline-derived CDR1 and CDR2 are MNHNS and SASEGT. This CDR3 comprises 14 residues. This CDR3 reads CASSRGFTTGELFF. The CDR3 coding sequence is TGTGCCAGCAGCAGGGGGTTCACCACCGGGGAGCTGTTTTTT.

Concerning this clone: The junction differs from germline at one of its ends, possibly a read error. The chain employs TRBV5-8 and TRBJ1-6, with 11 bases aligning to TRBD1. Germline assignment: CDR1 SGHTS and CDR2 YDEGEE. The CDR3 length is 14 residues. CDR3 residues: CANSLDRGLSPLHF. CDR3 DNA sequence: TGTGCCAACAGCTTGGACAGGGGGCTCTCACCCCTCCACTTT.

The chain links TRBV27 to TRBJ1-2; possibly TRBD1 for D (5 bases). Germline V lookup: CDR1 MNHEY, CDR2 SMNVEV (reference sequence). V dropped 0 bases and J dropped 2 bases, with 10 bases sitting between them. The CDR3 has 15 residues. CDR3 in DNA: TGTGCCAGCAGTTTATCGGTAGGGGCCAACTATGGCTACACCTTC. This translates into CASSLSVGANYGYTF.

The V and J genes are TRBV6-5 and TRBJ2-7; tentative D call: TRBD2 (5 bases). Trimming cost V 6 bases and J 4 bases, with 13 bases left between them. Germline V gene lookup returns CDR1 MNHEY and CDR2 SVGAGI. The CDR3 length is 13 residues. CDR3 nucleotide sequence: TGTGCCAGCAGCTTACGGGGTTTGTACGAGCAGTACTTC. Translating gives CASSLRGLYEQYF.

The chain is built from TRBV10-1 and TRBJ2-3; possible D gene TRBD1, 6 bases. Germline CDR1 is WNHNN and CDR2 is SYGVQD (reference sequence). V lost 8 bases and J 1 base, leaving 13 bases between the germline ends. This CDR3 is built from 14 residues. DNA for the CDR3: TGCGCCAGCGCAGACAGGACAGGCACAGATACGCAGTATTTT. Translating it yields CASADRTGTDTQYF.

This rearrangement joins TRBV30 to TRBJ2-3; D gene ambiguous. CDR3 length equals 14 residues. The V gene lost 0 bases and the J gene lost 2 bases, with 9 bases spanning the gap. In germline, CDR1 is GTSNPN, CDR2 SVGIG (reference sequence). CDR3 in DNA: TGTGCCTGGAGTGTCAACTTCTTCACAGATACGCAGTATTTT. Translation: CAWSVNFFTDTQYF.

The genes are TRBV6-5 and TRBJ2-1; TRBD2 matches 7 bases. Germline V gene sequence: CDR1 MNHEY, CDR2 SVGAGI. The CDR3 covers 12 residues. V lost 5 bases, J lost 5 bases, and 0 bases stayed unmatched. The CDR3 DNA reads TGTGCCAGCAGTGGACTAGACAATGAGCAGTTCTTC. Protein sequence: CASSGLDNEQFF.

The CDR3 sequence is CASSFRQVSFSGANVLTF. Written as DNA, the CDR3 is TGTGCCAGCAGCTTTCGGCAGGTCTCGTTCTCTGGGGCCAACGTCCTGACTTTC. The gene calls are TRBV7-9 and TRBJ2-6, with unresolved D. CDR1 SEHNR and CDR2 FQNEAQ come from the germline V gene (reference sequence). Trimming removed 3 bases at V and 0 bases at J, with 15 bases between. The CDR3 has 18 amino acids. Variable domain in full (rest from reference TRBV7-9 and TRBJ2-6): DTGVSQNPRHKITKRGQNVTFRCDPISEHNRLYWYRQTLGQGPEFLTYFQNEAQLEKSRLLSDRFSAERPKGSFSTLEIQRTEQGDSAMYLCASSFRQVSFSGANVLTFGAGSRLTVL.

V and J are TRBV18 and TRBJ1-2; D is unclear. CDR3 size: 13 residues. Deletions cut 3 bases from V and 8 bases from J, with 13 bases between. The germline CDR1 and CDR2 sequences are KGHSH and LQKENI. The CDR3: CASSPEQPGGYTF. The CDR3, as DNA: TGTGCCAGCTCACCGGAACAGCCTGGGGGCTACACCTTC.

This rearrangement joins TRBV6-1 to TRBJ1-5; D perhaps matches TRBD1 (6 bases). Per the germline V gene, CDR1 is MNHNS and CDR2 is SASEGT. The CDR3 runs 15 residues. The germline V and J ends were trimmed by 4 bases and 7 bases, with 17 bases remaining between them. CDR3 sequence reads: CASSGLLQGRQPQHF. CDR3 in DNA: TGTGCCAGCAGTGGGTTACTACAGGGACGGCAGCCCCAGCATTTT.

The V and J genes are TRBV7-2 and TRBJ2-5; 10 bases fit TRBD2. There are 16 residues in the CDR3. The junction had 9 bases not matched to a gene; V was cut back by 5 bases and J by 3 bases. Germline CDR1 and CDR2: SGHTA and FQGNSA. The CDR3 DNA reads as TGTGCCAGCAGCCGAGGGGCCCTAGCGGGAGAAGAGACCCAGTACTTC. This translates into CASSRGALAGEETQYF.

This clone was found a few times. V usage is TRBV5-5 and J usage is TRBJ1-3; D not certain. This CDR3 region has 15 residues. From germline, CDR1 is SGHKS and CDR2 YYEKEE (reference sequence). V was clipped by 0 bases and J by 0 bases, with 7 bases between them. The CDR3 DNA reads TGTGCCAGCAGCTTGGCGGTGTCCTCTGGAAACACCATATATTTT. It specifies CASSLAVSSGNTIYF.

The J gene is TRBJ2-3, the V gene TRBV5-1, with D unresolved. With 4 bases removed from V and 0 bases from J, the gap between germline ends came to 9 bases. The germline CDR1 and CDR2 sequences are SGHRS and YFSETQ. This CDR3 region has 14 residues. The CDR3 DNA reads as TGCGCCAGCAGCGAGGATACTAGCACAGATACGCAGTATTTT. The encoded protein is CASSEDTSTDTQYF.

The chain joins TRBV18 to TRBJ2-3; TRBD2 matches at 8 bases. J lost 4 bases, V lost 6 bases, and 9 bases had no gene match. Per the germline V gene, CDR1 is KGHSH and CDR2 is LQKENI. This CDR3 has 15 amino acids. DNA of the CDR3: TGTGCCAGCTCTTCTGGACTAGCTGCTTCAGATACGCAGTATTTT. This translates into CASSSGLAASDTQYF.

The chain links TRBV28 to TRBJ2-2; 7 positions match TRBD2. CDR3 size: 15 residues. CDR1 and CDR2 (germline): MDHEN, SYDVKM. Unmatched junction bases numbered 5, after V lost 5 bases and J lost 2 bases. CDR3 DNA sequence: TGTGCCAGCAGTCCCCCTAGCGGAAACACCGGGGAGCTGTTTTTT. This gives the protein CASSPPSGNTGELFF. Combining the CDR3 with reference TRBV28 and TRBJ2-2 gives the whole variable domain DVKVTQSSRYLVKRTGEKVFLECVQDMDHENMFWYRQDPGLGLRLIYFSYDVKMKEKGDIPEGYSVSREKKERFSLILESASTNQTSMYLCASSPPSGNTGELFFGEGSRLTVL.